These 19 T cell receptor beta chains originate from one sample sequenced in a study of blood T cell repertoires in COVID-19 (dated by TCRdb to 2020 to 2022). Library preparation was by the immunoSEQ multiplex PCR assay. Imported from immuneACCESS, the table was reduced by TCRdb to in-frame sequences with V and J called. These copies leave out some clones; in studies compared against another copy, an unresolved V gene accounts for under half, and the cause of the remainder is not known. The sample yields about 95,000 clones; over 75% were counted once. The top ten clonotypes cover approximately 23% of the sample. Sequences were obtained from peripheral blood. The receptor set was obtained from a man at least 80 years old with active or convalescent COVID-19.

The V gene is TRBV10-2, the J gene TRBJ2-5, with TRBD2 matching 8 bases. V lost 4 bases and J lost 1; bases outside the gene matches: 5. CDR1 is WSHSY, CDR2 SAAADI, per germline. CDR3 size: 15 residues. CDR3 loop: CASSGGGGIQETQYF. In DNA form, the CDR3 reads TGCGCCAGCAGTGGGGGCGGGGGGATCCAAGAGACCCAGTACTTC.

This clone has a single count. The V gene is TRBV12-3 or TRBV12-4, the J gene TRBJ2-3; 9 bases are a match to TRBD2. The junction had 6 bases not matched to a gene; V was cut back by 3 bases and J by 14 bases. The CDR3 contains 12 residues. Here the CDR3 reads CASSLGGTSSYF. The CDR3 DNA follows: TGTGCCAGCAGTTTGGGGGGGACTAGCTCGTATTTT.

A few counts support this clone. V is TRBV18 and J is TRBJ1-6, with D perhaps matching TRBD1 (5 bases). The CDR3 totals 14 residues. Trimming removed 3 bases at V and 5 bases at J, with 8 bases between. Per germline, CDR1 KGHSH and CDR2 LQKENI. CDR3 bases: TGTGCCAGCTCACCGGGGCGGAATAATTCACCCCTCCACTTT. Amino acids: CASSPGRNNSPLHF.

Note on this clone: This sample includes further DNA sequences coding for the same CDR3. The chain joins TRBV28 to TRBJ2-5, with a weak D call TRBD2 (6 bases). This CDR3 is built from 15 residues. The ends were cut back, 6 bases at V and 3 bases at J, with 17 bases in the middle. CDR1 is MDHEN, CDR2 SYDVKM, per germline. As DNA, the CDR3 is TGTGCCAGCAGCCTCGCGGGGCTAGCCGAAGAGACCCAGTACTTC. Protein: CASSLAGLAEETQYF.

J is TRBJ2-3 and V is TRBV3-1 (or the pseudogene TRBV3-2); unclear D gene. The CDR3 consists of 11 residues. V lost 4 bases and J lost 6, with 5 bases in between. Germline CDR1 reads LGHDT; CDR2 reads YNNKEL (reference sequence). The CDR3 spells CASSRQDTQYF. CDR3 bases: TGTGCCAGCAGCCGCCAGGATACGCAGTATTTT.

The rearrangement links TRBV7-9 to TRBJ2-1, with 7 bases lining up with TRBD2. CDR1 is SEHNR and CDR2 is FQNEAQ in the germline V gene (reference sequence). This CDR3 has 16 residues. After removal of 5 bases from V and 8 bases from J, the junction contained 15 bases not matched to a gene. CDR3 in amino acids: CASSVSGRGTADEQFF. The DNA of the CDR3 is TGTGCCAGCAGCGTCTCGGGGCGGGGGACCGCAGATGAGCAGTTCTTC.

This chain uses TRBV5-1 with TRBJ2-3; possible D gene TRBD1, 6 bases. The germline CDR1 and CDR2 sequences are SGHRS and YFSETQ. The CDR3 contains 16 residues. V lost 4 bases, J lost 4 bases, and 19 bases lay in between. CDR3 in DNA: TGCGCCAGCAGCCCCTTAGGGGGAAGTGGTGCAGATACGCAGTATTTT. Amino acids: CASSPLGGSGADTQYF.

This chain joins TRBV28 and TRBJ2-3; D not certain. V lost 8 bases and J lost 4, with 13 bases in between. The germline gives CDR1 MDHEN, CDR2 SYDVKM. The CDR3 is made up of 13 amino acids. The CDR3: CASRLSGPDTQYF. The DNA for the CDR3 is TGTGCCAGCCGCCTCAGTGGGCCAGATACGCAGTATTTT.

J is TRBJ1-1 and V is TRBV5-5; D possibly corresponds to TRBD1 (5 bases). The germline V gene has CDR1 SGHKS and CDR2 YYEKEE (reference sequence). Deletions cut 4 bases from V and 5 bases from J, with 18 bases between. The CDR3 consists of 15 residues. The CDR3 DNA is TGTGCCAGCAGCCCCTACGGGGGGTTTGGGACTGAAGCTTTCTTT. This encodes CASSPYGGFGTEAFF.

V gene TRBV27 combines with J gene TRBJ2-7, with 9 bases matching TRBD2. With 0 bases clipped from V and 2 bases from J, the junction kept 5 bases outside the gene matches. Germline V gene data show CDR1 as MNHEY and CDR2 as SMNVEV (reference sequence). The CDR3 runs to 16 residues. The CDR3 DNA reads TGTGCCAGCAGTTTATCGTCCGTAGCGGGGGCCTACGAGCAGTACTTC. Protein product: CASSLSSVAGAYEQYF.

The chain recombines TRBV18 with TRBJ2-3; 8 bases are a match to TRBD1. Germline V gives CDR1 KGHSH, CDR2 LQKENI. The trim removed 2 bases at V and 1 base at J, leaving 5 bases unmatched. This CDR3 is built from 16 residues. The DNA of the CDR3 is TGTGCCAGCTCACCAAGACAGGGGTATGGCACAGATACGCAGTATTTT. Its translation is CASSPRQGYGTDTQYF.

The rearrangement links TRBV5-1 to TRBJ2-5; 10 positions agree with TRBD1. The V segment lost 4 bases and the J segment 5 bases; nucleotides outside the gene matches: 11. Germline V CDR1 and CDR2: SGHRS, YFSETQ. This CDR3 has 16 amino acids. The CDR3 nucleotides are TGCGCCAGCAGCCCCTCGCCGGACAGGGGGGGCGAGACCCAGTACTTC. Encoded protein: CASSPSPDRGGETQYF. The variable domain in full, completed from reference TRBV5-1 and TRBJ2-5, reads KAGVTQTPRYLIKTRGQQVTLSCSPISGHRSVSWYQQTPGQGLQFLFEYFSETQRNKGNFPGRFSGRQFSNSRSEMNVSTLELGDSALYLCASSPSPDRGGETQYFGPGTRLLVL.

The CDR3 nucleotides read TGTGCCAGCAGCCCAGGGCCAGGGACATACAATGAGCAGTTCTTC. Residues: CASSPGPGTYNEQFF. This chain uses TRBV11-3 with TRBJ2-1; D is possibly TRBD1 (6 bases). From germline, CDR1 is SGHNT and CDR2 YENEEA. The V and J ends lost 5 bases and 4 bases respectively, with 15 bases between them. The CDR3 totals 15 residues.

The chain recombines TRBV19 with TRBJ1-5; perhaps TRBD1 as D (6 bases). The CDR3 covers 16 residues. V was pared by 4 bases and J by 0 bases, with 13 bases between. The V gene's germline CDR1 is LNHDA and CDR2 SQIVND (reference sequence). The CDR3 reads CASSTDSGVSNQPQHF. CDR3 nucleotides: TGTGCCAGTAGTACCGACTCAGGGGTTAGCAATCAGCCCCAGCATTTT.

This clone was counted only a few times. This rearrangement joins TRBV5-6 to TRBJ1-5; D not certain. The CDR3 length is 13 residues. Germline V CDR1 and CDR2: SGHDT, YYEEEE. V lost 4 bases to trimming and J lost 7 bases, with 12 bases between them. CDR3 nucleotides: TGTGCCAGCAGCACAAACCGAATGCAGCCCCAGCATTTT. This codes for CASSTNRMQPQHF.

The DNA for the CDR3 is TGTGCCAGCTCACCACAGGCTAGCGGGGGGAATGAGCAGTTCTTC. Its translation is CASSPQASGGNEQFF. The chain is built from TRBV18 and TRBJ2-1; 11 bases fit TRBD2. CDR1 and CDR2 (germline): KGHSH, LQKENI. V gave up 1 base and J gave up 7 bases; unmatched junction bases: 3. The CDR3 spans 15 residues.

V and J are TRBV25-1 and TRBJ2-7; tentative D call: TRBD1 (6 bases). Trimming pared 6 bases from V and 6 bases from J, leaving 18 bases between. The CDR3 has 14 amino acids. CDR1 is MGHDK, CDR2 SYGVNS, per germline. In DNA, the CDR3 is TGTGCCAGCAGGGAAACCGGGACACACGTCGAGCAGTACTTC. Amino acid sequence: CASRETGTHVEQYF.

The chain carries TRBV7-9 and TRBJ1-4; possible D gene TRBD1, 5 bases. From germline, CDR1 is SEHNR and CDR2 FQNEAQ (reference sequence). The CDR3 consists of 14 residues. V lost 5 bases and J 3 bases, leaving 10 bases between the germline ends. CDR3 protein: CASSHGGANEKLFF. DNA of the CDR3: TGTGCCAGCAGCCACGGGGGGGCTAATGAAAAACTGTTTTTT.

The rearrangement links TRBV10-1 to TRBJ2-1; D uncertain. From germline, CDR1 is WNHNN and CDR2 SYGVQD (reference sequence). The CDR3 has 14 residues. Trimming cost V 1 base and J 5 bases, with 9 bases left between them. CDR3 in DNA: TGCGCCAGCAGTGAGTGGGCCTCAAACAATGAGCAGTTCTTC. It encodes CASSEWASNNEQFF.